The 26 T cell receptor beta chains below were found in one sample sequenced in a study of blood T cell repertoires in COVID-19 (dated by TCRdb to the early 2020s). The library was produced with the immunoSEQ multiplex PCR assay. The table comes from immuneACCESS by way of TCRdb, which keeps in-frame sequences with V and J called. Part of the clones is missing from these tables; in studies checked, under half for an unresolved V gene and the rest for unknown reasons. This sample lists around 270,000 clones; roughly 90% were detected once. Roughly 4.8% of the sample lies in the top ten. Sequenced sample: peripheral blood. These receptors came from a man in his forties with acute or convalescent COVID-19.

This clone was detected only a few times. This chain connects TRBV11-2 to TRBJ2-1, with TRBD2 matching over 7 bases. Germline V CDR1 and CDR2: SGHAT, FQNNGV. The CDR3 is made up of 15 amino acids. V dropped 4 bases and J dropped 0; count of bases not matched to a gene: 3. The CDR3 region has the DNA TGTGCCAGCAGCTCACTAGCGTTCTCCTACAATGAGCAGTTCTTC. Residues: CASSSLAFSYNEQFF.

The gene calls are TRBV7-2 and TRBJ2-7, with 12 bases aligning to TRBD2. The CDR3 has 15 amino acids. Looked up from germline, CDR1 is SGHTA and CDR2 is FQGNSA. Trimming took 5 bases from V and 2 from J; bases not matched to a gene: 4. The CDR3 is CASSTGLAGTYEQYF. CDR3 sequence (DNA): TGTGCCAGCAGCACCGGACTAGCGGGGACCTACGAGCAGTACTTC.

This sequence joins TRBV2 and TRBJ1-3, with 11 positions matching TRBD1. Germline-derived CDR1 and CDR2 are SNHLY and FYNNEI. This CDR3 comprises 21 residues. V was pared by 2 bases and J by 3 bases, with 18 bases of the junction left unmatched. The DNA for the CDR3 is TGTGCCAGCAGTGAACTTCTACCGGGACAGGGGGTTGCCCGGGTTGGAAACACCATATATTTT. It yields the protein CASSELLPGQGVARVGNTIYF.

This clone was found once. V usage is TRBV5-5 and J usage is TRBJ1-2; possibly TRBD1 for D (5 bases). The ends were cut back, 0 bases at V and 12 bases at J, with 15 bases in the middle. The CDR3 has 13 residues. Germline CDR1 and CDR2: SGHKS and YYEKEE (reference sequence). The CDR3: CASSLEAGKVNTF. The CDR3 DNA follows: TGTGCCAGCAGCTTGGAGGCAGGGAAGGTAAACACCTTC.

The CDR3 spells CASSPQGDYNSPLHF. The CDR3 DNA is TGTGCCAGCAGCCCCCAGGGGGACTATAATTCACCCCTCCACTTT. The rearrangement uses TRBV7-2 and TRBJ1-6; 7 nucleotides agree with TRBD1. This CDR3 has 15 amino acids. V lost 5 bases, J lost 3 bases, and 4 bases stayed unmatched. Germline CDR1 and CDR2: SGHTA and FQGNSA. The full variable domain, rest sourced from reference TRBV7-2 and TRBJ1-6, is GAGVSQSPSNKVTEKGKDVELRCDPISGHTALYWYRQSLGQGLEFLIYFQGNSAPDKSGLPSDRFSAERTGGSVSTLTIQRTQQEDSAVYLCASSPQGDYNSPLHFGNGTRLTVT.

CDR3 DNA sequence: TGTGCCAGCAGTAGGGGTCTCGGGGAGCTGTTTTTT. This translates into CASSRGLGELFF. The chain joins TRBV6-5 to TRBJ2-2; TRBD1 might be the D (5 bases). The V gene's germline CDR1 is MNHEY and CDR2 SVGAGI. This CDR3 has 12 residues. V was trimmed by 5 bases and J by 7 bases, leaving 8 bases between them.

The chain combines TRBV6-5 with TRBJ1-3; the match to TRBD1 covers 7 bases. Germline lookup yields CDR1 MNHEY and CDR2 SVGAGI. J lost 4 bases, V lost 4 bases, and 7 bases had no gene match. The CDR3 length is 15 residues. CDR3 bases: TGTGCCAGCAGTTCAGGGGGTCTGGGAGGAAACACCATATATTTT. This gives the protein CASSSGGLGGNTIYF.

This clone appeared a few times. The rearrangement joins TRBV9 to TRBJ2-5; 7 bases fit TRBD1. The ends lost 3 bases at V and 4 bases at J; junction bases unmatched: 9. This CDR3 is built from 15 residues. Per germline, CDR1 SGDLS and CDR2 YYNGEE. CDR3 protein: CASSGDTGAGETQYF. CDR3 nucleotide sequence: TGTGCCAGCAGCGGAGATACAGGGGCGGGAGAGACCCAGTACTTC.

This chain uses TRBV18 with TRBJ2-2; D call uncertain. The CDR3 length is 14 residues. Per the germline V gene, CDR1 is KGHSH and CDR2 is LQKENI. With 3 bases removed from V and 5 bases from J, the gap between germline ends came to 10 bases. The CDR3: CASSPPLRTGELFF. The CDR3 DNA sequence: TGTGCCAGCTCACCCCCCCTGAGAACCGGGGAGCTGTTTTTT. The full variable domain, rest sourced from reference TRBV18 and TRBJ2-2, is NAGVMQNPRHLVRRRGQEARLRCSPMKGHSHVYWYRQLPEEGLKFMVYLQKENIIDESGMPKERFSAEFPKEGPSILRIQQVVRGDSAAYFCASSPPLRTGELFFGEGSRLTVL.

This clone appeared a single time. The chain has TRBV18 and TRBJ1-4; no firm D call. The CDR3 spans 18 residues. V shed 3 bases and J shed 0 bases, with 17 bases lying between them. Germline assignment: CDR1 KGHSH and CDR2 LQKENI. The CDR3: CASSPYGLARATNEKLFF. The CDR3 DNA is TGTGCCAGCTCACCTTACGGACTCGCCCGTGCAACTAATGAAAAACTGTTTTTT. Full variable domain (outside the CDR3, taken from reference TRBV18 and TRBJ1-4): NAGVMQNPRHLVRRRGQEARLRCSPMKGHSHVYWYRQLPEEGLKFMVYLQKENIIDESGMPKERFSAEFPKEGPSILRIQQVVRGDSAAYFCASSPYGLARATNEKLFFGSGTQLSVL.

The V call is TRBV5-4, the J call TRBJ1-1; the match to TRBD1 covers 10 bases. Germline V CDR1 and CDR2: SGHNT, YYREEE (reference sequence). J gave up 5 bases and V 2 bases, and 3 bases lay outside the gene matches. CDR3 length: 14 residues. The CDR3 bases are TGTGCCAGCAGCTTTCGACAGGGGGCAACTGAAGCTTTCTTT. Protein sequence: CASSFRQGATEAFF.

Comment on this clone: One end of the junction is discordant with germline, which a read error may explain. The rearrangement uses TRBV19 and TRBJ2-7; tentatively, D is TRBD1 (6 bases). Germline V lookup: CDR1 LNHDA, CDR2 SQIVND (reference sequence). This CDR3 spans 13 amino acids. The CDR3 nucleotides read TGTGCCAGTAGTCTAGAAGGGGGTTACGAGCAGTACTTC. The encoded protein is CASSLEGGYEQYF.

The chain couples TRBV7-6 to TRBJ2-1, with 7 bases identical to TRBD1. V shed 5 bases and J 4 bases; nucleotides not matched to a gene: 2. The germline V gene has CDR1 SGHVS and CDR2 FNYEAQ. The CDR3 totals 13 residues. This CDR3 is CASSPGQYNEQFF. The CDR3 DNA follows: TGTGCCAGCAGCCCGGGACAGTACAATGAGCAGTTCTTC. The variable domain in full, with the rest retrieved from reference TRBV7-6 and TRBJ2-1, is GAGVSQSPRYKVTKRGQDVALRCDPISGHVSLYWYRQALGQGPEFLTYFNYEAQQDKSGLPNDRFSAERPEGSISTLTIQRTEQRDSAMYRCASSPGQYNEQFFGPGTRLTVL.

The chain carries TRBV2 and TRBJ2-1; 8 bases match TRBD2. The CDR3 length is 12 residues. With V trimmed by 7 bases and J by 13 bases, 9 bases remained unmatched. CDR1 and CDR2 (germline): SNHLY, FYNNEI. The CDR3, as DNA: TGTGCCAGCACCTACACGGGGGGGGGACAGTTCTTC. Protein: CASTYTGGGQFF.

The count of this clone is one. This chain links TRBV7-6 with TRBJ2-7; D remains ambiguous. CDR1 and CDR2 from the germline V gene are SGHVS and FNYEAQ. With 5 bases removed from V and 3 bases from J, the gap between germline ends came to 14 bases. CDR3 length: 14 amino acids. The CDR3 region has the DNA TGTGCCAGCAGCCCTCCCGGCGGCTACTACGAGCAGTACTTC. Its translation is CASSPPGGYYEQYF.

The V gene is TRBV3-1 (or the pseudogene TRBV3-2), the J gene TRBJ2-3, with 9 bases fitting TRBD2. Germline values: CDR1 LGHDT, CDR2 YNNKEL (reference sequence). With 1 base clipped from V and 3 bases from J, the junction kept 5 bases outside the gene matches. The CDR3 extends over 16 amino acids. The CDR3 DNA is TGTGCCAGCAGCCAAGCGCGGGGGGGTGGGACAGATACGCAGTATTTT. This codes for CASSQARGGGTDTQYF.

This CDR3 is CASSREINQPQHF. The CDR3 nucleotides read TGTGCCAGCAGCCGGGAGATCAATCAGCCCCAGCATTTT. This chain links TRBV4-2 with TRBJ1-5; D call uncertain. The CDR3 has 13 amino acids. V was trimmed by 4 bases and J by 3 bases, leaving 7 bases between them. Germline CDR1 reads LGHNA; CDR2 reads YNFKEQ.

The chain carries TRBV5-1 and TRBJ2-1; 8 bases fit TRBD2. V trimming: 4 bases; J trimming: 4 bases; junction bases outside the gene matches: 10. CDR1 SGHRS and CDR2 YFSETQ come from the germline V gene. The CDR3 runs to 16 residues. The CDR3 protein is CASSVQPAGEYNEQFF. The CDR3 DNA reads TGCGCCAGCAGCGTCCAACCAGCGGGGGAGTACAATGAGCAGTTCTTC.

This clone was seen a single time. The chain employs TRBV11-1 and TRBJ2-7, with D possibly matching TRBD2 (6 bases). The V gene's germline CDR1 is SGHAT and CDR2 FQDESV (reference sequence). Deletions cut 2 bases from V and 3 bases from J, with 14 bases between. There are 15 residues in the CDR3. This CDR3 reads CASSLLRDLVYEQYF. DNA of the CDR3: TGTGCCAGCAGCTTATTGCGGGATCTGGTCTACGAGCAGTACTTC.

The chain combines TRBV6-2 or TRBV6-3 with TRBJ2-3; possibly TRBD1 for D (5 bases). Germline V gives CDR1 MNHEY, CDR2 SVGEGT. V shed 5 bases and J shed 1 base, with 13 bases lying between them. The CDR3 spans 15 residues. Written as DNA, the CDR3 is TGTGCCAGCAGTCCCTCAGGGCGAGGCACAGATACGCAGTATTTT. Its protein is CASSPSGRGTDTQYF.

This rearrangement joins TRBV5-6 to TRBJ2-3; D remains unclear. This CDR3 spans 13 amino acids. The V and J ends lost 8 bases and 4 bases respectively, with 14 bases between them. Germline lookup yields CDR1 SGHDT and CDR2 YYEEEE. CDR3 bases: TGTGCCAGTAGAGCCCCCTTCCCAGATACGCAGTATTTT. Translating gives CASRAPFPDTQYF.

V and J are TRBV7-2 and TRBJ2-7, with no clear D. CDR3 length: 13 residues. Trimming removed 5 bases at V and 5 bases at J, with 13 bases between. Germline V gives CDR1 SGHTA, CDR2 FQGNSA. The CDR3 nucleotides are TGTGCCAGCAGCCTAGAATGGCGGAACGAGCAGTACTTC. It codes for CASSLEWRNEQYF.

The gene calls are TRBV15 and TRBJ2-6; TRBD2 matches at 7 bases. CDR1 LNHNV and CDR2 YYDKDF come from the germline V gene (reference sequence). The CDR3 sequence is 15 residues long. The V gene end was trimmed by 2 bases and the J gene end by 2 bases; junction bases not matched to a gene: 0. This CDR3 is CATSRRGAGANVLTF. CDR3 sequence (DNA): TGTGCCACCAGCAGACGGGGGGCTGGGGCCAACGTCCTGACTTTC.

The V and J genes are TRBV5-1 and TRBJ2-1, with 7 positions matching TRBD2. The length of the CDR3 is 13 residues. V dropped 4 bases and J dropped 10; count of bases not matched to a gene: 8. Germline assignment: CDR1 SGHRS and CDR2 YFSETQ. The CDR3, as DNA: TGCGCCAGCAGCCACAGCGGGGCTAGAGAGCAGTTCTTC. The encoded protein is CASSHSGAREQFF.

The chain carries TRBV12-5 and TRBJ1-1; TRBD1 is a possible D gene (5 bases). Germline V gene data show CDR1 as LGHNT and CDR2 as FRNRAP. CDR3 size: 13 residues. Trimming pared 3 bases from V and 5 bases from J, leaving 10 bases between. In DNA form, the CDR3 reads TGTGCTAGTGGTTTACAGGAGAGGACTGAAGCTTTCTTT. Protein sequence: CASGLQERTEAFF. Together with reference TRBV12-5 and TRBJ1-1, the CDR3 gives the full variable domain: DARVTQTPRHKVTEMGQEVTMRCQPILGHNTVFWYRQTMMQGLELLAYFRNRAPLDDSGMPKDRFSAEMPDATLATLKIQPSEPRDSAVYFCASGLQERTEAFFGQGTRLTVV.

The DNA of the CDR3 is TGTGCCAGCAGTCCAGGGTACCACGCGCAGTACTTC. Translating it yields CASSPGYHAQYF. The chain links TRBV2 to TRBJ2-7; possible D gene TRBD1, 5 bases. Trimming took off 5 bases at V and 9 bases at J, with 14 bases between the two ends. The CDR3 covers 12 residues. Germline assignment: CDR1 SNHLY and CDR2 FYNNEI. Full variable domain (rest looked up from reference TRBV2 and TRBJ2-7): EPEVTQTPSHQVTQMGQEVILRCVPISNHLYFYWYRQILGQKVEFLVSFYNNEISEKSEIFDDQFSVERPDGSNFTLKIRSTKLEDSAMYFCASSPGYHAQYFGPGTRLTVT.